This T cell receptor (beta chain) appears in the sequencing data of a study of neurological immune-mediated disorders. Whole-study findings and limits: Multiple sclerosis patients had less TCR clonal expansion than even healthy controls, unlike HTLV-1-associated myelopathy.

This clonotype was seen many times. The antigen is not known. The time point is: longitudinal time-point 3. Unsorted libraries used 2 million PBMCs kept at -80 degrees C. The cDNA came from 5'RACE with 10-nucleotide random UMIs. MiXCR, run by TCRdb on the 5' RACE reads, gives a single entry per CDR3 protein. The data show fewer than 55,000 distinct CDR3 sequences, roughly 13% seen once. CDR3 length: 14 residues. The germline V gene has CDR1 SGHTA and CDR2 FQGNSA. Trimming cost V 5 bases and J 10 bases, with 15 bases left between them. The chain has TRBV7-2 and TRBJ1-6; perhaps TRBD1 as D (5 bases). The source is a male donor with HTLV-1-associated myelopathy (HAM/TSP). Sequencing input: PBMCs. CDR3 protein: CASSHGARVSPLHF. CDR3 nucleotides: TGTGCCAGCAGCCATGGGGCACGTGTGTCACCCCTCCACTTT.